A single sample is the source of the 28 T cell receptor beta chains below, sequenced in a study of blood T cell repertoires in COVID-19. Produced via immunoSEQ multiplex PCR; TCRdb's table is partial and in-frame only. This sample has some 70,000 clones; roughly 87% occur once, and the top ten carry about 8.1%. What was sequenced was peripheral blood. The source of these receptors is a man between 50 and 59 years old with active COVID-19.

This rearrangement joins TRBV7-8 to TRBJ1-2, with D uncertain. Germline-derived CDR1 and CDR2 are SGHVS and FQNEAQ. The CDR3 covers 13 residues. With 1 base removed from V and 7 bases from J, the gap between germline ends came to 10 bases. The CDR3 sequence is CASSLVRERGYTF. For the CDR3, the DNA is TGTGCCAGCAGCTTAGTTAGGGAGCGTGGCTACACCTTC. The full variable domain, with the rest looked up from reference TRBV7-8 and TRBJ1-2, is GAGVSQSPRYKVAKRGQDVALRCDPISGHVSLFWYQQALGQGPEFLTYFQNEAQLDKSGLPSDRFFAERPEGSVSTLKIQRTQQEDSAVYLCASSLVRERGYTFGSGTRLTVV.

This CDR3 reads CASSPPDSTYEQYF. CDR3 nucleotide sequence: TGTGCCAGCTCACCCCCGGACAGCACCTACGAGCAGTACTTC. The rearrangement links TRBV18 to TRBJ2-7, with D possibly matching TRBD1 (6 bases). Germline CDR1 reads KGHSH; CDR2 reads LQKENI. Trimming cost V 3 bases and J 2 bases, with 11 bases left between them. This CDR3 is 14 amino acids long. Filled out from reference TRBV18 and TRBJ2-7, the complete variable domain reads NAGVMQNPRHLVRRRGQEARLRCSPMKGHSHVYWYRQLPEEGLKFMVYLQKENIIDESGMPKERFSAEFPKEGPSILRIQQVVRGDSAAYFCASSPPDSTYEQYFGPGTRLTVT.

The DNA for the CDR3 is TGTGCCAGCAATTCGGACGGGGGAAATGAAAAACTGTTTTTT. Its protein is CASNSDGGNEKLFF. The chain uses TRBV7-9 and TRBJ1-4; a weak D match, TRBD1 (5 bases). Germline V CDR1 and CDR2: SEHNR, FQNEAQ (reference sequence). This CDR3 spans 14 amino acids. Trimming removed 7 bases at V and 5 bases at J, with 14 bases between.

The genes are TRBV7-2 and TRBJ2-7; TRBD1 matches 8 bases. Trimming took 2 bases from V and 5 from J; bases not matched to a gene: 17. Germline values: CDR1 SGHTA, CDR2 FQGNSA. The CDR3 is made up of 18 amino acids. The CDR3 bases are TGTGCCAGCAGCTTACAAGAGGCGGCAGGGGGCACGCTCGACGAGCAGTACTTC. This translates into CASSLQEAAGGTLDEQYF.

This chain uses TRBV21-1 with TRBJ1-2; the table's TRBD1 call for D was not verified on the DNA. TRBV21-1 is a pseudogene. This CDR3 has 16 amino acids. In nucleotides, the CDR3 is TGTGCCAGCAGCAAAAAAGCGAGGGGGCCCCACTATGGCTACACCTTC. Translating gives CASSKKARGPHYGYTF.

This rearrangement joins TRBV6-2 or TRBV6-3 to TRBJ2-1; no reliable D call. From germline, CDR1 is MNHEY and CDR2 SVGEGT. The germline V and J ends were trimmed by 2 bases and 1 base, with 9 bases remaining between them. The CDR3 has 15 residues. CDR3 coding DNA: TGTGCCAGCAGTTACAATCCAGGATCCTACAATGAGCAGTTCTTC. Protein: CASSYNPGSYNEQFF.

The genes are TRBV20-1 and TRBJ2-7; D is ambiguous. This CDR3 region has 11 residues. The V end was cut by 3 bases, the J end by 8 bases, with 11 bases between. The germline CDR1 and CDR2 sequences are DFQATT and SNEGSKA (reference sequence). The CDR3 region is CSARSRVQQYF. The CDR3 nucleotides read TGCAGTGCTAGGTCTCGGGTTCAGCAGTACTTC.

This clone appeared a single time. V is TRBV2 and J is TRBJ1-4, with D perhaps TRBD1 (5 bases). CDR1 is SNHLY and CDR2 is FYNNEI in the germline V gene. This CDR3 comprises 14 residues. V lost 4 bases, J lost 7 bases, and 13 bases lay in between. The CDR3 reads CASSGQGSFEKLFF. In DNA form, the CDR3 reads TGTGCCAGCAGTGGGCAGGGTAGTTTTGAAAAACTGTTTTTT.

This clone was observed a few times. The V and J genes are TRBV30 and TRBJ1-5; D is uncertain. Germline loops: CDR1 GTSNPN, CDR2 SVGIG (reference sequence). CDR3 size: 13 residues. With 2 bases removed from V and 4 bases from J, the gap between germline ends came to 9 bases. CDR3 protein: CAWSIERNQPQHF. The CDR3 DNA is TGTGCCTGGAGTATTGAGCGAAATCAGCCCCAGCATTTT.

The chain carries TRBV19 and TRBJ1-3; TRBD1 matches at 7 bases. Trimming at V came to 10 bases and at J to 1 base, leaving 7 bases not matched to a gene. The CDR3 is 14 amino acids. CDR1 LNHDA and CDR2 SQIVND come from the germline V gene (reference sequence). The CDR3 DNA reads TGTGCCACTCTGCAGGGGGGATCTGGAAACACCATATATTTT. Amino acid sequence: CATLQGGSGNTIYF.

The V gene is TRBV24-1, the J gene TRBJ2-1; 9 nucleotides line up with TRBD2. This CDR3 comprises 13 residues. The germline CDR1 and CDR2 sequences are KGHDR and SFDVKD. With 4 bases clipped from V and 14 bases from J, the junction kept 8 bases outside the gene matches. The chain's CDR3 is CATSDRSSGGKFF. As DNA, the CDR3 is TGTGCCACCAGTGACCGGAGCAGCGGGGGGAAGTTCTTC.

The V gene is TRBV18, the J gene TRBJ2-5, with a possible D match to TRBD1 (5 bases). Between the trimmed V and J ends, which lost 1 base and 5 bases, there was a span of 5 bases. CDR3 length: 12 residues. Germline CDR1 KGHSH, CDR2 LQKENI. CDR3 in amino acids: CASSPQGETQYF. CDR3 nucleotides: TGTGCCAGCTCACCACAGGGGGAGACCCAGTACTTC.

The V gene is TRBV5-1, the J gene TRBJ2-1, with D possibly TRBD2 on 6 matching bases. This CDR3 spans 13 amino acids. The ends were cut back, 4 bases at V and 5 bases at J, with 10 bases in the middle. Germline CDR1 is SGHRS and CDR2 is YFSETQ. The CDR3: CASSPGLDNEQFF. The CDR3 DNA is TGCGCCAGCAGCCCGGGACTTGACAATGAGCAGTTCTTC.

This chain uses TRBV4-1 with TRBJ2-1; TRBD2 is a possible D gene (6 bases). The CDR3 sequence is 14 residues long. Looked up from germline, CDR1 is MGHRA and CDR2 is YSYEKL. Trimming took 6 bases from V and 2 from J, leaving 11 bases between them. The CDR3 region has the DNA TGCGCCAGCAGATCGGCGGGGACCTACAATGAGCAGTTCTTC. This gives the protein CASRSAGTYNEQFF.

The chain couples TRBV19 to TRBJ1-5; D might be TRBD1 (6 bases). CDR3 size: 16 residues. V lost 7 bases and J 0 bases, leaving 16 bases between the germline ends. Germline values: CDR1 LNHDA, CDR2 SQIVND (reference sequence). CDR3 sequence reads: CASNRLVGHSNQPQHF. The CDR3 nucleotides read TGTGCCAGTAATCGACTTGTGGGACATAGCAATCAGCCCCAGCATTTT.

This clone was seen only once. In the same sample, other DNA sequences code for this CDR3. The CDR3, as DNA: TGTGCCTGGAGTGTACTTCTCCCGGGAAACACCATATATTTT. Its translation: CAWSVLLPGNTIYF. This chain uses TRBV30 with TRBJ1-3; D ambiguous. Trimming shortened V by 0 bases and J by 4 bases, and 10 bases separated the two germline ends. CDR3 length equals 14 residues. The V gene's germline CDR1 is GTSNPN and CDR2 SVGIG (reference sequence).

The genes are TRBV20-1 and TRBJ2-7; no reliable D call. The V end lost 6 bases, the J end lost 3 bases, and 12 bases lay between the germline ends. The CDR3 is 12 amino acids. Looked up from germline, CDR1 is DFQATT and CDR2 is SNEGSKA (reference sequence). CDR3 sequence reads: CSASAADYEQYF. Here the CDR3 DNA reads TGCAGTGCGAGTGCGGCGGACTACGAGCAGTACTTC.

This chain connects TRBV19 to TRBJ1-2; weak D call: TRBD1 (5 bases). This CDR3 region has 10 residues. Per the germline V gene, CDR1 is LNHDA and CDR2 is SQIVND (reference sequence). The V end was cut by 10 bases, the J end by 6 bases, with 9 bases between. CDR3 coding DNA: TGTGCCACTCAGGGCAATGGCTACACCTTC. Protein: CATQGNGYTF. The variable domain in full, with the rest retrieved from reference TRBV19 and TRBJ1-2, is DGGITQSPKYLFRKEGQNVTLSCEQNLNHDAMYWYRQDPGQGLRLIYYSQIVNDFQKGDIAEGYSVSREKKESFPLTVTSAQKNPTAFYLCATQGNGYTFGSGTRLTVV.

The rearrangement joins TRBV5-1 to TRBJ1-6; 7 positions agree with TRBD1. The CDR3 extends over 16 amino acids. Trimming at V came to 4 bases and at J to 7 bases, leaving 11 bases not matched to a gene. The germline gives CDR1 SGHRS, CDR2 YFSETQ. As DNA, the CDR3 is TGCGCCAGCAGCGCCACAGGGGCTGGAGAGAATTCACCCCTCCACTTT. This gives the protein CASSATGAGENSPLHF.

This chain connects TRBV19 to TRBJ1-3; 7 nucleotides align to TRBD1. There are 14 residues in the CDR3. Germline V gene lookup returns CDR1 LNHDA and CDR2 SQIVND (reference sequence). V shed 7 bases, J shed 2 bases, and the junction held 5 bases outside the gene matches. This chain's CDR3 is CASKSGTAGNTIYF. Here the CDR3 DNA reads TGTGCCAGTAAATCCGGGACAGCTGGAAACACCATATATTTT.

The J gene is TRBJ1-1, the V gene TRBV9, with D possibly matching TRBD1 (6 bases). This CDR3 contains 14 residues. From germline, CDR1 is SGDLS and CDR2 YYNGEE. Trimming took off 4 bases at V and 3 bases at J, with 13 bases between the two ends. DNA of the CDR3: TGTGCCAGCAGCCCGGGAGGGGGATACACTGAAGCTTTCTTT. It codes for CASSPGGGYTEAFF.

This clone was seen a handful of times. The genes are TRBV4-2 and TRBJ2-7; 10 nucleotides line up with TRBD2. Germline V CDR1 and CDR2: LGHNA, YNFKEQ. The CDR3 sequence is 16 residues long. V dropped 7 bases and J dropped 0; count of bases not matched to a gene: 9. This CDR3 reads CASTPGPSGGSYEQYF. The CDR3 region has the DNA TGTGCCAGCACCCCGGGGCCTAGCGGGGGCTCCTACGAGCAGTACTTC.

The chain links TRBV11-2 to TRBJ2-5, with D possibly matching TRBD2 (6 bases). V gave up 6 bases and J gave up 2 bases, with 16 bases separating them. This CDR3 comprises 15 residues. Germline lookup yields CDR1 SGHAT and CDR2 FQNNGV. The CDR3 reads CASRGRERDQETQYF. CDR3 nucleotides: TGTGCCAGCAGGGGTCGGGAGCGAGATCAAGAGACCCAGTACTTC.

The chain joins TRBV3-1 (or the pseudogene TRBV3-2) to TRBJ2-7; D is perhaps TRBD1 (5 bases). The CDR3 extends over 14 amino acids. Per germline, CDR1 LGHDT and CDR2 YNNKEL (reference sequence). The V and J ends lost 0 bases and 2 bases respectively, with 8 bases between them. This chain's CDR3 is CASSQDRVTYEQYF. CDR3 DNA: TGTGCCAGCAGCCAAGACAGGGTCACCTACGAGCAGTACTTC.

The chain couples TRBV2 to TRBJ2-7, with D uncertain. Trimming cost V 4 bases and J 1 base, with 8 bases left between them. The CDR3 sequence is 13 residues long. Germline CDR1 reads SNHLY; CDR2 reads FYNNEI. CDR3 in DNA: TGTGCCAGCAGTGTTGAGACATCCTACGAGCAGTACTTC. Encoded protein: CASSVETSYEQYF.

The chain is built from TRBV27 and TRBJ2-1; tentative D call: TRBD1 (5 bases). There are 14 residues in the CDR3. Germline assignment: CDR1 MNHEY and CDR2 SMNVEV (reference sequence). V was clipped by 5 bases and J by 2 bases, with 10 bases between them. Here the CDR3 reads CASSGRVPYNEQFF. The CDR3 nucleotides are TGTGCCAGCAGTGGCAGGGTTCCCTACAATGAGCAGTTCTTC.

The gene calls are TRBV4-2 and TRBJ1-5; D is unresolved. Germline V gene lookup returns CDR1 LGHNA and CDR2 YNFKEQ. V lost 1 base to trimming and J lost 0 bases, with 13 bases between them. The CDR3 has 17 residues. CDR3 DNA: TGTGCCAGCAGCCAAGGTACCCAAAGCGATAGCAATCAGCCCCAGCATTTT. Protein: CASSQGTQSDSNQPQHF.

The rearrangement uses TRBV7-2 and TRBJ2-3; 10 bases align to TRBD2. With 5 bases clipped from V and 3 bases from J, the junction kept 5 bases outside the gene matches. The CDR3 is 15 residues long. Per the germline V gene, CDR1 is SGHTA and CDR2 is FQGNSA. For the CDR3, the DNA is TGTGCCAGCAGCCTCGGACTAGCGGAGACAGATACGCAGTATTTT. Translation: CASSLGLAETDTQYF.